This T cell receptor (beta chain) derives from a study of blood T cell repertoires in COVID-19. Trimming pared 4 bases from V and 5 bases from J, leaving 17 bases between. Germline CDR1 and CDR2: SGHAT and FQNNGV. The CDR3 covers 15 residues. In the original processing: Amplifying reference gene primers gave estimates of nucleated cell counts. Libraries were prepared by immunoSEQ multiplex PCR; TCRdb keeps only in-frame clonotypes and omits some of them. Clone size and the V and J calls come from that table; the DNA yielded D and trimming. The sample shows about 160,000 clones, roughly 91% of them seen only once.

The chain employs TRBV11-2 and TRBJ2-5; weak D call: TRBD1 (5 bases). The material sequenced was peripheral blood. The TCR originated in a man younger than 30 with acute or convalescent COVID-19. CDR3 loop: CASSSVKGFGETQYF. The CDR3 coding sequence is TGTGCCAGCAGCTCGGTAAAGGGGTTTGGGGAGACCCAGTACTTC. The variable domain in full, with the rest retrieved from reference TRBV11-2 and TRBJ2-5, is EAGVAQSPRYKIIEKRQSVAFWCNPISGHATLYWYQQILGQGPKLLIQFQNNGVVDDSQLPKDRFSAERLKGVDSTLKIQPAKLEDSAVYLCASSSVKGFGETQYFGPGTRLLVL.